Included here is one T cell receptor beta chain sequence, with context. Its specificity is unknown. The sample is drawn from a study of CD8+ T cells in alopecia areata. Study overall: Severity in treated patients was scored by percentage of scalp area affected.

Notes on the study in general: Only one nonresponder was present, which leaves the link between baseline CD8+ expansion and response uncertain.

This CDR3 is 13 amino acids long. The germline V gene encodes CDR1 MNHEY and CDR2 SMNVEV (reference sequence). V shed 0 bases and J shed 8 bases, with 10 bases lying between them. cDNA reverse transcribed from extracted RNA served as the sequencing template. Generated by immunoSEQ multiplex PCR, the TCRdb table keeps only in-frame clones and is missing some. The table includes 150,000 to 200,000 clones, around 64% detected once. Treatment specified: oral pan-JAK inhibitor, 5-10 mg twice daily. Patients with alopecia areata provided lesional scalp punch biopsies as well as peripheral blood. This TCR derives from a human donor with alopecia areata. The sequenced sample was CD4+ T cells sorted from blood, obtained around week 50, from a patient treated with tofacitinib. This chain links TRBV27 with TRBJ1-2, with D perhaps matching TRBD1 (6 bases). The CDR3 nucleotides read TGTGCCAGCAGTTTATCGGACAGAGAGGGCTACACCTTC. Translated: CASSLSDREGYTF.